A selection of T cell receptor beta chains follows, all from one sample in a study of blood T cell repertoires in COVID-19. Only in-frame clones appear in the TCRdb table, and some are missing; sequencing was by immunoSEQ multiplex PCR. The profile shows 260,000 or so clones, roughly four fifths of them singletons. What was sequenced was PBMCs or T cells enriched from blood (not recorded which). The receptors shown here come from a woman aged 40 to 50 who had been exposed to COVID-19. Both conserved end residues are part of each CDR3.

>TRBJ2-3|TRBV5-4
CASSLDGGASTDTQYF
>TRBJ2-7|TRBV7-2
CASSPGPGLALFYEQYF
>TRBJ1-2|TRBV23-1
CASSQQQNYGYTF
>TRBJ2-7|TRBV7-2
CASSGPRGGEAYEQYF
>TRBJ2-2|TRBV5-1
CASSQPAGGSTGELFF
>TRBJ1-5|TRBV2
CASRGFRASNQPQHF
>TRBJ1-2|TRBV27
CASSFGTAQDYGYTF
>TRBJ2-7|TRBV7-9
CASSWGGEQYF
>TRBJ2-1|TRBV5-4
CASSLWGVLNEQFF
>TRBJ1-4|TRBV5-4
CASSLEYGDEKLFF
>TRBJ2-1|TRBV7-3
CASSPGTGGWGEQFF
>TRBJ2-7|TRBV19
CASSAGQGDSYEQYF
>TRBJ1-1|TRBV9
CASSIQGNTEAFF
>TRBJ2-5|TRBV12-5
CASGSQVGGTQYF
>TRBJ1-2|TRBV6-5
CASSFPPGQGVYGYTF
>TRBJ1-6|TRBV9
CASSTTPSGNSPLHF
>TRBJ2-3|TRBV9
CASSERSYRGDTQYF
>TRBJ1-5|TRBV3-1/TRBV3-2
CASSQGQFNQPQHF
>TRBJ2-5|TRBV4-1
CASSQATGGMKTQYF
>TRBJ2-7|TRBV7-9
CASSLFTAYEQYF
>TRBJ1-5|TRBV7-2
CASRVTGNSNQPQHF
>TRBJ1-2|TRBV5-1
CASSLEGRGASNYGYTF
>TRBJ1-6|TRBV4-1
CASSLQTGRYNSPLHF
>TRBJ1-1|TRBV5-1
CASSYSPGANTEAFF
>TRBJ2-2|TRBV7-6
CASSLGQGGNTGELFF
>TRBJ1-2|TRBV5-6
CASSHQQVDGYTF
>TRBJ2-2|TRBV11-2
CASSLFVGQVSGELFF
>TRBJ2-5|TRBV6-5
CASSRDREETQYF
>TRBJ2-5|TRBV5-1
CASSFSLAVEGAQYF
>TRBJ1-5|TRBV2
CASSEVDRGNQPQHF
>TRBJ1-5|TRBV4-1
CASSAGQGKTQPQHF
>TRBJ1-1|TRBV19
CASKMGPTEAFF
>TRBJ1-6|TRBV7-6
CASSSTGQPGTYNSPLHF
>TRBJ2-3|TRBV29-1
CSVELSGGARTQYF
>TRBJ2-1|TRBV5-1
CASSLTSSSYNEQFF
>TRBJ2-5|TRBV19
CASTRGGRETQYF
>TRBJ2-7|TRBV2
CASIQSYEQYF
>TRBJ2-5|TRBV19
CASSTGQGLQETQYF
>TRBJ1-4|TRBV21-1
CASRNRGPQEKLFF
>TRBJ1-2|TRBV9
CASSGRTGDYYGYTF
>TRBJ1-5|TRBV28
CASSSFRGQPQHF
>TRBJ2-7|TRBV27
CASSFSGGAVSEQYF
>TRBJ2-7|TRBV27
CASSQGVSGYAREQYF
>TRBJ1-1|TRBV6-6
CASSPGTATEAFF
>TRBJ2-3|TRBV3-1/TRBV3-2
CASSQASTDTQYF
>TRBJ2-5|TRBV5-1
CASSLGEWGEQETQYF
>TRBJ1-1|TRBV9
CASSSEVLMNTEAFF
>TRBJ2-7|TRBV10-1
CAIRGTGVPYEQYF
>TRBJ1-1|TRBV5-5
CASIFMGGGTEAFF
>TRBJ1-5|TRBV10-3
CAIRRDREVNQPQHF
>TRBJ1-3|TRBV2
CASGAESSGNTIYF
>TRBJ1-3|TRBV9
CASSARGSSGNTIYF
>TRBJ2-7|TRBV12-3/TRBV12-4
CASSLTGVDEQYF